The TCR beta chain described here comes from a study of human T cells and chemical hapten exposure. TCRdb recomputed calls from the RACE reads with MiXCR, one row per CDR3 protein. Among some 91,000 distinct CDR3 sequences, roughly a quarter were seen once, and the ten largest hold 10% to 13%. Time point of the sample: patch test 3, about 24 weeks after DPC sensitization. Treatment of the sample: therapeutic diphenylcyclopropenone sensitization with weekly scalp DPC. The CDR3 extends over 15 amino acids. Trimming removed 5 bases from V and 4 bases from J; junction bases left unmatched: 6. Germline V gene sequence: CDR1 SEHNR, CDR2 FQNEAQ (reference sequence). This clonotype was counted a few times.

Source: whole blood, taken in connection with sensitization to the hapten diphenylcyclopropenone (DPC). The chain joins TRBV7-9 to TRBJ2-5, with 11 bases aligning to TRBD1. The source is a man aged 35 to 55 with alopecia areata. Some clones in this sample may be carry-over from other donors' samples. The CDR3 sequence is CASSRGQGARETQYF. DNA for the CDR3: TGTGCCAGCAGCCGTGGACAGGGGGCGAGAGAGACCCAGTACTTC.